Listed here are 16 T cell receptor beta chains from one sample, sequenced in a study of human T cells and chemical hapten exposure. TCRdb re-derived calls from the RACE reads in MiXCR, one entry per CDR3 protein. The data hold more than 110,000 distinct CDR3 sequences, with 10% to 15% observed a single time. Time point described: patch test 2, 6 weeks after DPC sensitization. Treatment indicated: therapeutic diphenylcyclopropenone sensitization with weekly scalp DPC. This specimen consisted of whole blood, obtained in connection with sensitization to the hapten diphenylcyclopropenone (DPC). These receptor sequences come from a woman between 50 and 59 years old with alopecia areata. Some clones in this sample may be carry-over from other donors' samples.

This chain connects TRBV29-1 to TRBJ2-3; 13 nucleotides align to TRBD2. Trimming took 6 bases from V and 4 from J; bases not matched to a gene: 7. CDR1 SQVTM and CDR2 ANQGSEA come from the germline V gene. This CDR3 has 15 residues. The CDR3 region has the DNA TGCAGCGTCCTACTAGCGGGGGGGGGAGCAGATACGCAGTATTTT. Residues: CSVLLAGGGADTQYF.

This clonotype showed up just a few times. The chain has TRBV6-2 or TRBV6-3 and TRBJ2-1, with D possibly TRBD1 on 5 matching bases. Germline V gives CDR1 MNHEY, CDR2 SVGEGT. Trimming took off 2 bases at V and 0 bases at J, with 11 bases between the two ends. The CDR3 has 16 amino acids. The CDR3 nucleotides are TGTGCCAGCAGTTACCCCGTGACAGCCTCCTACAATGAGCAGTTCTTC. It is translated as CASSYPVTASYNEQFF.

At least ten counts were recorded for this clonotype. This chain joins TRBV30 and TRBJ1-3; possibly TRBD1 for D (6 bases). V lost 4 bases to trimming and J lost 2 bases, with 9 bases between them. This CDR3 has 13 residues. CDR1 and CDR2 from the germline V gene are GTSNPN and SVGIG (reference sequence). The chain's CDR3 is CAWKAGAGNTIYF. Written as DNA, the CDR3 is TGTGCCTGGAAAGCAGGGGCTGGAAACACCATATATTTT.

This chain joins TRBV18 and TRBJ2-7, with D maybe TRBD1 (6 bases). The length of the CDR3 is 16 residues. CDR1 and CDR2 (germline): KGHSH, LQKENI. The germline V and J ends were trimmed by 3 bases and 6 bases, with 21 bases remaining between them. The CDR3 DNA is TGTGCCAGCTCACCCGTCCCCGGACAGTCTATTACCGAGCAGTACTTC. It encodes CASSPVPGQSITEQYF.

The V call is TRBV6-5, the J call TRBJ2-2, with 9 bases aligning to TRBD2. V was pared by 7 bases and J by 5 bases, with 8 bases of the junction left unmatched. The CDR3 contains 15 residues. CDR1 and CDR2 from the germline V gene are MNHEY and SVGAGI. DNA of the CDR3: TGTGCCAGCACCCCGAGCCTAGCGGGAACCGGGGAGCTGTTTTTT. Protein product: CASTPSLAGTGELFF.

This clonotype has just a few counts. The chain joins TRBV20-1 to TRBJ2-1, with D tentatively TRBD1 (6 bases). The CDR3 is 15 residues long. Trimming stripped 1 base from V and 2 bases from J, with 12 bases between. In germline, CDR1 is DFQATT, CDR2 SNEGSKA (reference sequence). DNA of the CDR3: TGCAGTGCTAGAGTGACAGGCCGCCCCTACAATGAGCAGTTCTTC. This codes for CSARVTGRPYNEQFF.

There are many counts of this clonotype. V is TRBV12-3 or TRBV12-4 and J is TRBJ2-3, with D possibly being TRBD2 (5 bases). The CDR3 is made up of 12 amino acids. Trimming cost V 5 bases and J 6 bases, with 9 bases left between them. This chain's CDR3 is CASSHRRDTQYF. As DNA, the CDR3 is TGTGCCAGCAGTCATCGGAGGGATACGCAGTATTTT.

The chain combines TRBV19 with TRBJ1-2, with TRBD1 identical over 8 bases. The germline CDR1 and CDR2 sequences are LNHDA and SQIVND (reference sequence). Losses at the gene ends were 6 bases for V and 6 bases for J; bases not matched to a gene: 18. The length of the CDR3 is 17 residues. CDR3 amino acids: CASSLRGQEFTFNGYTF. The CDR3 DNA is TGTGCCAGTAGCCTACGGGGACAGGAGTTTACTTTTAATGGCTACACCTTC.

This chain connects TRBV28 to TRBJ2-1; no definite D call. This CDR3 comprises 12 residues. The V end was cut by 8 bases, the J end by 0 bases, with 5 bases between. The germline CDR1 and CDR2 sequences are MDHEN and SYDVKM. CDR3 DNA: TGTGCCAGCGGAGCCTCCTACAATGAGCAGTTCTTC. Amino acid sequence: CASGASYNEQFF.

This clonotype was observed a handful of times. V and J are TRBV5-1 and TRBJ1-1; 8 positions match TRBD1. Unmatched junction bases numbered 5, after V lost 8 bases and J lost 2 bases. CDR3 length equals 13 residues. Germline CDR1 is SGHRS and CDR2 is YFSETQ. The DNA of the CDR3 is TGCGCCAGGCCGGGACAGGTTAACACTGAAGCTTTCTTT. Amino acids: CARPGQVNTEAFF.

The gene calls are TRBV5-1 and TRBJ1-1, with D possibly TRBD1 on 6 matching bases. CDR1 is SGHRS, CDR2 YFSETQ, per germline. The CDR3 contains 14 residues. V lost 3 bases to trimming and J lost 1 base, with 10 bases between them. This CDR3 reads CASSSPGANTEAFF. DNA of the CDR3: TGCGCCAGCAGCTCCCCAGGGGCGAACACTGAAGCTTTCTTT.

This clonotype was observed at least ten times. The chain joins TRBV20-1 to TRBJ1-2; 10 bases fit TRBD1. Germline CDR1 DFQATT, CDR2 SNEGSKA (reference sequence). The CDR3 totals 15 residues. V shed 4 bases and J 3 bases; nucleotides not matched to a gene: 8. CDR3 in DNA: TGCAGTGCTACACCAGACAGGGGGCCGGACTATGGCTACACCTTC. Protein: CSATPDRGPDYGYTF.

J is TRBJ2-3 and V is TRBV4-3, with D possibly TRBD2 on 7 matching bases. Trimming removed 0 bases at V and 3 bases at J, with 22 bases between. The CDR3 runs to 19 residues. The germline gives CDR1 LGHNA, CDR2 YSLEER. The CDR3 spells CASSQESLGGPEVTDTQYF. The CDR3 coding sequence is TGCGCCAGCAGCCAAGAAAGTCTCGGGGGGCCCGAAGTAACAGATACGCAGTATTTT.

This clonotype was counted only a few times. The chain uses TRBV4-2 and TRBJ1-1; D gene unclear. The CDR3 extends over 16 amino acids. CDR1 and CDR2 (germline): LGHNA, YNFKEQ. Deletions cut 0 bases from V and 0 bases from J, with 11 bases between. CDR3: CASSQDNRALNTEAFF. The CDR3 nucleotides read TGTGCCAGCAGCCAAGACAACCGGGCCTTGAACACTGAAGCTTTCTTT.

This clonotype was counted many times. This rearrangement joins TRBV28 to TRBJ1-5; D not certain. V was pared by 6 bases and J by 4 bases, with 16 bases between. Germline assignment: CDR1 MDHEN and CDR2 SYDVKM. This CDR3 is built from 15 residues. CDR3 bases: TGTGCCAGCAGGGTCCCCTTCGGGAGGAATCAGCCCCAGCATTTT. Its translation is CASRVPFGRNQPQHF.

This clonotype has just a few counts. The CDR3 reads CASSSPTLTNYGYTF. The CDR3 nucleotides are TGTGCCAGCAGTTCCCCAACGCTTACTAACTATGGCTACACCTTC. J is TRBJ1-2 and V is TRBV6-6, with D unclear. V was trimmed by 4 bases and J by 0 bases, leaving 12 bases between them. Germline lookup yields CDR1 MNHNY and CDR2 SVGAGI (reference sequence). CDR3 size: 15 residues.